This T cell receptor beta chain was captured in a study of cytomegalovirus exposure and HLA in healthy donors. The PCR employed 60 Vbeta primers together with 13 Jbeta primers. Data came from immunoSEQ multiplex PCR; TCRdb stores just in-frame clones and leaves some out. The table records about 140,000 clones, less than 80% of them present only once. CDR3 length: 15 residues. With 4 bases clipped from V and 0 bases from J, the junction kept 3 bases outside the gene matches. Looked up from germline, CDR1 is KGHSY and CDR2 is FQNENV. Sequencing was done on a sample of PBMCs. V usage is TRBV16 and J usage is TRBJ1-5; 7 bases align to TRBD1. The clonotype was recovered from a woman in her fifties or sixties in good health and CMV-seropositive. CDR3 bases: TGTGCCAGCAGCCGACGGGACAGTAGCAATCAGCCCCAGCATTTT. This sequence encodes CASSRRDSSNQPQHF.